This TCR beta chain came from a study of beta chain features in type 1 diabetes. Study at large: Analysis included 100 million to 110 million sorted cells drawn from all samples.

V lost 5 bases and J 4 bases, leaving 11 bases between the germline ends. Germline V gene sequence: CDR1 SGHTA, CDR2 FQGNSA. The CDR3 runs to 13 residues. Sequencing targeted expressed TCRB transcripts, as all isolated RNA had been reverse transcribed. TCRdb's table, derived via immunoSEQ multiplex PCR, lists solely in-frame clones and lacks some. This table holds about 200,000 clones, 9.5% to 13% found once. On this clone itself: Its specificity is not known.

Points from the study as a whole: The cDNA sequencing approach could over-represent high-TCR-expressing cells. TCRB repertoires of naive, central memory and Treg cells appeared more similar among patients than among healthy donors.

The chain is built from TRBV7-2 and TRBJ1-1; D uncertain. The specimen was central memory CD4+ T cells from blood. This TCR came from a man between 18 and 35 years old in good health. In nucleotides, the CDR3 is TGTGCCAGCAGCCCGACGGACGGCACTGAAGCTTTCTTT. It yields the protein CASSPTDGTEAFF. Together with reference TRBV7-2 and TRBJ1-1, the CDR3 gives the full variable domain: GAGVSQSPSNKVTEKGKDVELRCDPISGHTALYWYRQSLGQGLEFLIYFQGNSAPDKSGLPSDRFSAERTGGSVSTLTIQRTQQEDSAVYLCASSPTDGTEAFFGQGTRLTVV.